This is a list of T cell receptor beta chains from one sample in a study of cytomegalovirus exposure and HLA in healthy donors. Sequenced by immunoSEQ multiplex PCR; TCRdb stores in-frame clones only, minus some. Of about 160,000 clones in the sample, 75% to 85% were seen once. The sample consisted of PBMCs. The receptors were gathered from a man in his fifties in good health and CMV-seropositive. Both conserved end residues are part of each CDR3. D genes are given only for firm matches. Size is omitted from some rows. Given values are once, few, many or a class for expanded clones.

j_gene | v_gene | d_gene | abundance | CDR3aa | CDR3nt
TRBJ1-5 | TRBV19 | TRBD1 | once | CASSIRGQGAYQPQHF | TGTGCCAGTAGTATTCGTGGGCAGGGGGCCTATCAGCCCCAGCATTTT
TRBJ2-1 | TRBV27 | TRBD2 | NA | CASSPTSIGVEQFF | TGTGCCAGCAGCCCGACTAGCATCGGGGTTGAGCAGTTCTTC
TRBJ1-5 | TRBV6-5 | NA | NA | CASRQGPQPQHF | TGTGCCAGCCGGCAGGGTCCTCAGCCCCAGCATTTT
TRBJ2-7 | TRBV10-1 | NA | NA | CASSDPDSSYEQYF | TGCGCCAGCAGTGACCCTGACAGTTCCTACGAGCAGTACTTC
TRBJ2-1 | TRBV11-2 | NA | few | CASSLLQGSNEQFF | TGTGCCAGCAGCTTACTTCAGGGGTCCAATGAGCAGTTCTTC
TRBJ2-2 | TRBV10-3 | TRBD2 | NA | CAISLAGNTGELFF | TGTGCCATCAGCCTAGCGGGGAACACCGGGGAGCTGTTTTTT
TRBJ2-3 | TRBV29-1 | TRBD2 | NA | CSVASGGGLAGVGDTQYF | TGCAGCGTTGCTAGTGGGGGGGGACTAGCGGGAGTCGGAGATACGCAGTATTTT
TRBJ2-1 | TRBV5-4 | TRBD2 | NA | CASSLTSGRDNEQFF | TGTGCCAGCAGCTTGACTAGCGGGAGGGACAATGAGCAGTTCTTC
TRBJ2-5 | TRBV28 | NA | NA | CASAPAGTSDETQYF | TGTGCCAGTGCCCCCGCAGGGACATCGGATGAGACCCAGTACTTC
TRBJ2-5 | TRBV5-4 | TRBD1 | NA | CASSPTGELDQETQYF | TGTGCCAGCAGCCCCACAGGGGAACTCGACCAAGAGACCCAGTACTTC
TRBJ1-4 | TRBV6-1 | TRBD1 | NA | CASRGTGTGSEKLFF | TGTGCCAGCAGGGGAACCGGGACAGGGAGTGAAAAACTGTTTTTT
TRBJ2-1 | TRBV5-4 | TRBD2 | NA | CASSPGLAGGYNEQFF | TGTGCCAGCAGCCCGGGACTAGCGGGAGGTTACAATGAGCAGTTCTTC
TRBJ2-7 | TRBV6-1 | TRBD1 | few | CASSKGDRSSYEQYF | TGTGCCAGCAGTAAGGGGGACAGGAGCTCCTACGAGCAGTACTTC
TRBJ2-1 | TRBV28 | TRBD2 | NA | CASNSPTSGNAQFF | TGTGCCAGCAACTCCCCGACTAGCGGGAATGCGCAGTTCTTC
TRBJ2-1 | TRBV7-2 | TRBD2 | few | CASSLALAGYNEQFF | TGTGCCAGCAGCTTAGCACTAGCGGGTTACAATGAGCAGTTCTTC
TRBJ1-2 | TRBV2 | NA | NA | CASGQGTNYGYTF | TGTGCCAGCGGCCAGGGAACTAACTATGGCTACACCTTC
TRBJ2-7 | TRBV18 | NA | NA | CASSPREDVQYF | TGTGCCAGCTCACCCAGGGAAGATGTGCAGTACTTC
TRBJ2-1 | TRBV6-4 | TRBD1 | NA | CASSAGRGLYNEQFF | TGTGCCAGCAGTGCGGGCAGGGGGCTCTACAATGAGCAGTTCTTC
TRBJ1-5 | TRBV6-1 | NA | NA | CASSVRRGIAQPQHF | TGTGCCAGCAGTGTTCGTCGCGGAATCGCCCAGCCCCAGCATTTT
TRBJ2-2 | TRBV6-4 | NA | NA | CASSPDYLNVAGELFF | TGTGCCAGCAGCCCAGACTACCTAAACGTCGCCGGGGAGCTGTTTTTT
TRBJ2-7 | TRBV20-1 | NA | NA | CSARQNYEQYF | TGCAGTGCCCGACAGAACTACGAGCAGTACTTC
TRBJ1-5 | TRBV28 | NA | NA | CASSLWGTGFRGNQPQHF | TGTGCCAGCAGTTTATGGGGTACAGGGTTCAGGGGCAATCAGCCCCAGCATTTT
TRBJ1-2 | TRBV18 | TRBD1 | NA | CASSMVTGGSYGYTF | TGTGCCAGCTCAATGGTTACAGGGGGGTCCTATGGCTACACCTTC